What follows are 21 T cell receptor beta chains derived from one specimen sequenced in a study of cytomegalovirus exposure and HLA in healthy donors. The method was immunoSEQ multiplex PCR; TCRdb's version includes in-frame clones alone and lacks a portion of them. This table holds under 200,000 clones, approximately 89% found once. Sequencing used PBMCs. These receptor sequences come from a woman in her late teens or twenties in good health and CMV-seropositive.

The rearrangement uses TRBV11-2 and TRBJ1-1; no definite D call. This CDR3 has 13 residues. V was pared by 4 bases and J by 8 bases, with 14 bases between. Germline V lookup: CDR1 SGHAT, CDR2 FQNNGV. In nucleotides, the CDR3 is TGTGCCAGCAGCTCGGGGTGGGAGGGAGAAGCTTTCTTT. Amino acid sequence: CASSSGWEGEAFF.

V is TRBV27 and J is TRBJ2-1, with TRBD2 identical over 11 bases. The trim removed 5 bases at V and 0 bases at J, leaving 6 bases unmatched. The germline gives CDR1 MNHEY, CDR2 SMNVEV (reference sequence). CDR3 length equals 17 residues. The CDR3 sequence is CASSRPGTSGSYNEQFF. CDR3 bases: TGTGCCAGCAGTCGTCCCGGGACTAGCGGCTCCTACAATGAGCAGTTCTTC.

The chain has TRBV28 and TRBJ2-2; D is unresolved. This CDR3 spans 17 amino acids. Germline CDR1 and CDR2: MDHEN and SYDVKM. V was shortened by 1 base and J by 0 bases, with 12 bases between the two germline ends. CDR3 residues: CASSLSPRFANTGELFF. CDR3 DNA sequence: TGTGCCAGCAGTTTATCCCCTAGGTTCGCGAACACCGGGGAGCTGTTTTTT.

This CDR3 is CASSLTGGVPEETQYF. In nucleotides, the CDR3 is TGTGCCAGCAGCCTCACGGGGGGGGTCCCCGAAGAGACCCAGTACTTC. The chain uses TRBV9 and TRBJ2-5; 8 bases are shared with TRBD2. The trim removed 4 bases at V and 3 bases at J, leaving 11 bases unmatched. Germline CDR1 is SGDLS and CDR2 is YYNGEE. This CDR3 is 16 amino acids long.

The genes are TRBV5-1 and TRBJ2-2; 7 bases fit TRBD1. J gave up 0 bases and V 1 base, and 3 bases lay outside the gene matches. Germline V gene data show CDR1 as SGHRS and CDR2 as YFSETQ. This CDR3 region has 16 residues. For the CDR3, the DNA is TGCGCCAGCAGCTTGCCGGGACAGTCGAACACCGGGGAGCTGTTTTTT. Protein sequence: CASSLPGQSNTGELFF.

The genes are TRBV27 and TRBJ1-1; D unresolved. The CDR3 has 15 amino acids. Germline V CDR1 and CDR2: MNHEY, SMNVEV (reference sequence). Trimming pared 3 bases from V and 1 base from J, leaving 12 bases between. The CDR3 bases are TGTGCCAGCAGTTTTTCCCCGGCAGGGAACACTGAAGCTTTCTTT. Translation: CASSFSPAGNTEAFF.

This rearrangement joins TRBV9 to TRBJ1-3; maybe TRBD1 (5 bases). The V gene lost 0 bases and the J gene lost 0 bases, with 16 bases spanning the gap. CDR1 and CDR2 from the germline V gene are SGDLS and YYNGEE. The CDR3 has 18 amino acids. The CDR3, as DNA: TGTGCCAGCAGCGTAGAAGGGACTCCTTTTAGCTCTGGAAACACCATATATTTT. The encoded protein is CASSVEGTPFSSGNTIYF.

V and J are TRBV5-6 and TRBJ2-3; 7 bases agree with TRBD2. The germline V gene encodes CDR1 SGHDT and CDR2 YYEEEE. CDR3 length equals 13 residues. The V and J ends lost 4 bases and 6 bases, in that order; junction bases with no gene match: 5. Written as DNA, the CDR3 is TGTGCCAGCAGCCCGGGACTACGGGATACGCAGTATTTT. Translated: CASSPGLRDTQYF. Full variable domain (missing parts from reference TRBV5-6 and TRBJ2-3): DAGVTQSPTHLIKTRGQQVTLRCSPKSGHDTVSWYQQALGQGPQFIFQYYEEEERQRGNFPDRFSGHQFPNYSSELNVNALLLGDSALYLCASSPGLRDTQYFGPGTRLTVL.

This clone was recorded only once. The chain carries TRBV15 and TRBJ1-3, with 8 bases that match TRBD1. V dropped 0 bases and J dropped 3; count of bases not matched to a gene: 16. The CDR3 runs to 20 residues. Germline loops: CDR1 LNHNV, CDR2 YYDKDF (reference sequence). The CDR3 coding sequence is TGTGCCACCAGCAGAGACCCCGGGACAGGTGGTTTCTCGGATGGAAACACCATATATTTT. Translation: CATSRDPGTGGFSDGNTIYF. The full variable domain, with the rest looked up from reference TRBV15 and TRBJ1-3, is DAMVIQNPRYQVTQFGKPVTLSCSQTLNHNVMYWYQQKSSQAPKLLFHYYDKDFNNEADTPDNFQSRRPNTSFCFLDIRSPGLGDTAMYLCATSRDPGTGGFSDGNTIYFGEGSWLTVV.

The chain recombines TRBV29-1 with TRBJ2-1, with 8 positions matching TRBD2. The germline gives CDR1 SQVTM, CDR2 ANQGSEA. This CDR3 is 14 amino acids long. The J segment lost 9 bases and the V segment lost 8 bases, leaving 15 bases of the junction unmatched. The CDR3 loop is CSCGGSGRWGEQFF. Written as DNA, the CDR3 is TGCAGCTGTGGGGGCAGCGGGAGATGGGGTGAGCAGTTCTTC.

This rearrangement joins TRBV5-1 to TRBJ1-4, with D tentatively TRBD1 (5 bases). The length of the CDR3 is 14 residues. Germline V lookup: CDR1 SGHRS, CDR2 YFSETQ. The ends were cut back, 0 bases at V and 6 bases at J, with 9 bases in the middle. Here the CDR3 reads CASSLAGGDEKLFF. CDR3 in DNA: TGCGCCAGCAGCTTGGCCGGAGGGGATGAAAAACTGTTTTTT. The full variable domain, completed using reference TRBV5-1 and TRBJ1-4, is KAGVTQTPRYLIKTRGQQVTLSCSPISGHRSVSWYQQTPGQGLQFLFEYFSETQRNKGNFPGRFSGRQFSNSRSEMNVSTLELGDSALYLCASSLAGGDEKLFFGSGTQLSVL.

This sequence joins TRBV4-2 and TRBJ2-7; TRBD1 might be the D (7 bases). Trimming stripped 1 base from V and 4 bases from J, with 14 bases between. The CDR3 extends over 15 amino acids. CDR1 is LGHNA and CDR2 is YNFKEQ in the germline V gene. CDR3 protein: CASSQGGDSLYEQYF. DNA for the CDR3: TGTGCCAGCAGCCAAGGGGGGGACAGTTTATACGAGCAGTACTTC.

The chain links TRBV30 to TRBJ1-1, with 9 bases lining up with TRBD1. The CDR3 loop spans 13 amino acids. J lost 4 bases, V lost 7 bases, and 7 bases had no gene match. Germline V gene sequence: CDR1 GTSNPN, CDR2 SVGIG (reference sequence). The CDR3 reads CASLTGGVTEAFF. Written as DNA, the CDR3 is TGTGCCTCCTTGACAGGGGGAGTCACTGAAGCTTTCTTT.

The rearrangement joins TRBV11-3 to TRBJ2-1, with D perhaps TRBD2 (6 bases). The CDR3 length is 14 residues. V lost 3 bases, J lost 7 bases, and 13 bases lay in between. The germline V gene encodes CDR1 SGHNT and CDR2 YENEEA. The CDR3, as DNA: TGTGCCAGCAGCTTGGCGGGACTTCTAAATGAGCAGTTCTTC. This sequence encodes CASSLAGLLNEQFF.

The chain joins TRBV6-5 to TRBJ2-7, with D perhaps TRBD1 (6 bases). This CDR3 contains 12 residues. Trimming stripped 4 bases from V and 6 bases from J, with 10 bases between. Germline V gene data show CDR1 as MNHEY and CDR2 as SVGAGI. DNA for the CDR3: TGTGCCAGCAGTTTACAGGGATCCGAGCAGTACTTC. Encoded protein: CASSLQGSEQYF.

The rearrangement joins TRBV7-3 to TRBJ2-1; D is uncertain. This CDR3 spans 18 amino acids. V lost 5 bases and J lost 0, with 20 bases in between. CDR1 and CDR2 (germline): SGHTA, FQGTGA. In DNA form, the CDR3 reads TGTGCCAGCAGCCCCCGATCCCAAAGCGTCGGCTCCTACAATGAGCAGTTCTTC. It is translated as CASSPRSQSVGSYNEQFF.

This chain joins TRBV30 and TRBJ2-7, with TRBD1 as a possible D gene (5 bases). Germline V gene lookup returns CDR1 GTSNPN and CDR2 SVGIG (reference sequence). The ends were cut back, 2 bases at V and 3 bases at J, with 11 bases in the middle. The CDR3 length is 13 residues. The CDR3: CAWSSDRIYEQYF. The CDR3 nucleotides are TGTGCCTGGAGTTCAGACAGAATCTACGAGCAGTACTTC. Variable domain in full (rest from reference TRBV30 and TRBJ2-7): SQTIHQWPATLVQPVGSPLSLECTVEGTSNPNLYWYRQAAGRGLQLLFYSVGIGQISSEVPQNLSASRPQDRQFILSSKKLLLSDSGFYLCAWSSDRIYEQYFGPGTRLTVT.

The chain links TRBV7-2 to TRBJ1-5; 9 bases map to TRBD1. V trimming: 6 bases; J trimming: 5 bases; junction bases outside the gene matches: 11. This CDR3 is 16 amino acids long. Germline lookup yields CDR1 SGHTA and CDR2 FQGNSA. CDR3 loop: CASSRRVRTGDQPQHF. The CDR3 nucleotides are TGTGCCAGCAGTCGAAGGGTCCGGACAGGGGATCAGCCCCAGCATTTT. Filled out from reference TRBV7-2 and TRBJ1-5, the complete variable domain reads GAGVSQSPSNKVTEKGKDVELRCDPISGHTALYWYRQSLGQGLEFLIYFQGNSAPDKSGLPSDRFSAERTGGSVSTLTIQRTQQEDSAVYLCASSRRVRTGDQPQHFGDGTRLSIL.

CDR3: CASSLGQGPSYEQYF. In nucleotides, the CDR3 is TGTGCCAGCAGCTTGGGGCAGGGGCCGTCCTACGAGCAGTACTTC. The genes are TRBV5-4 and TRBJ2-7; the D gene is possibly TRBD1 (6 bases). The CDR3 spans 15 residues. V shed 0 bases and J shed 1 base, with 11 bases lying between them. Germline V gene sequence: CDR1 SGHNT, CDR2 YYREEE (reference sequence).

The V gene is TRBV7-2, the J gene TRBJ1-2; D is possibly TRBD1 (5 bases). V lost 1 base to trimming and J lost 8 bases, with 17 bases between them. The CDR3 spans 15 residues. Germline CDR1 SGHTA, CDR2 FQGNSA. The CDR3 is CASSLVGQGLLGYTF. The CDR3 nucleotides are TGTGCCAGCAGCTTAGTCGGCCAGGGTCTTCTCGGCTACACCTTC.

This clone was seen just once. V and J are TRBV7-6 and TRBJ2-7; D perhaps matches TRBD2 (5 bases). Germline CDR1 SGHVS, CDR2 FNYEAQ. This CDR3 is 16 amino acids long. Trimming took off 4 bases at V and 5 bases at J, with 21 bases between the two ends. CDR3 loop: CASSSSPDRAFNEQYF. CDR3 coding DNA: TGTGCCAGCAGCTCTAGCCCGGACCGGGCGTTCAACGAGCAGTACTTC.